One TCR beta chain is described in this entry. The CDR3 length is 17 residues. The trim removed 4 bases at V and 1 base at J, leaving 9 bases unmatched. Germline V gives CDR1 MDHEN, CDR2 SYDVKM. These data come from a study of T cell changes during pregnancy in multiple sclerosis. Assay: immunoSEQ multiplex PCR; the TCRdb copy retains only in-frame clones and omits some. The profile shows roughly 58,000 clones, roughly 90% of them singletons. The TCR was taken from a female donor in good health, enrolled as a control in a pregnancy study. This material consisted of CD4+ T cells from peripheral blood mononuclear cells, taken after pregnancy. The rearrangement uses TRBV28 and TRBJ1-2; 10 bases match TRBD1. The CDR3 DNA reads TGTGCCAGCAGTTCCCTCGGGGACAGGGGATTTAACTATGGCTACACCTTC. It specifies CASSSLGDRGFNYGYTF.